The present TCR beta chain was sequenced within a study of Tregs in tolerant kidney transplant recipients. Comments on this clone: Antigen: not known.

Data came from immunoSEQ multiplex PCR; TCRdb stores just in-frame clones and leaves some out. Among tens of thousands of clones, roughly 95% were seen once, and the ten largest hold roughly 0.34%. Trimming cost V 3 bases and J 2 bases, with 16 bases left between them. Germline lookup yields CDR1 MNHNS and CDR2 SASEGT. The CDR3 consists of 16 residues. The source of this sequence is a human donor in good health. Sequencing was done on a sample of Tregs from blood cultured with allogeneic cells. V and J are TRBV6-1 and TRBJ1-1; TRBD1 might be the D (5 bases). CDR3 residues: CASSDRPGRANTEAFF. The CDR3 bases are TGTGCCAGCAGTGATAGACCCGGCAGGGCTAACACTGAAGCTTTCTTT.